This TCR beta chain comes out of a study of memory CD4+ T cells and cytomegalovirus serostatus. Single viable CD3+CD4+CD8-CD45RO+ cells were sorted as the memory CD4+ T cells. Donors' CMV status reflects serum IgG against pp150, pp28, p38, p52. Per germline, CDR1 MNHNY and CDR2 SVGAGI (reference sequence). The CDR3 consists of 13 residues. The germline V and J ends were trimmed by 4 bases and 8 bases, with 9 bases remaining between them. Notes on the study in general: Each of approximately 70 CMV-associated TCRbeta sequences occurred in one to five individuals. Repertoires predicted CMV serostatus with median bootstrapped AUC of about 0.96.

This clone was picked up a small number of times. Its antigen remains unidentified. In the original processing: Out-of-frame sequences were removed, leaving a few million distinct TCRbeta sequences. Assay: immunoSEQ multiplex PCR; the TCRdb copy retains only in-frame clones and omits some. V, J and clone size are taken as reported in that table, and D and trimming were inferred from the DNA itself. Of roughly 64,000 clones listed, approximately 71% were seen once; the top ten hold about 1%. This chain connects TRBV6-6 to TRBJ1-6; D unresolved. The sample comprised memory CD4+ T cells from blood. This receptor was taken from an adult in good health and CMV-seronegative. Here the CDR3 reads CASSLVPYSPLHF. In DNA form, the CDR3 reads TGTGCCAGCAGTTTGGTCCCCTATTCACCCCTCCACTTT.